A selection of T cell receptor beta chains follows, all from one sample in a study of CD4 T cells in relation to SARS-CoV-2 and coronaviruses. No cognate antigen is known for these TCRs. Assay used: immunoSEQ multiplex PCR; TCRdb lists only in-frame clones, some missing. The sample yields some 43,000 clones, roughly 80% seen once. The sequenced material came from naive CD4+ T cells from PBMCs, cultured in vitro. All receptors come from an adult with COVID-19. Each CDR3 is given with its conserved first and last residue. D genes are given only for firm matches. Some rows mark clone size as missing; the rest say once, few, many or name a class of expanded clone.

clone_size: -
d_call: TRBD1
v_call: TRBV28
j_call: TRBJ2-7
cdr3_aa: CASRDPGQGYEQYF
cdr3_nt: TGTGCCAGCAGGGACCCGGGACAGGGGTACGAGCAGTACTTC

clone_size: -
d_call: -
v_call: TRBV7-9
j_call: TRBJ2-5
cdr3_aa: CASSLPPSGTQYF
cdr3_nt: TGTGCCAGCAGCTTACCCCCCAGCGGGACCCAGTACTTC

clone_size: -
d_call: -
v_call: TRBV12-3/TRBV12-4
j_call: TRBJ2-5
cdr3_aa: CASSFKRKETQYF
cdr3_nt: TGTGCCAGCAGTTTTAAGCGTAAAGAGACCCAGTACTTC

clone_size: -
d_call: TRBD2
v_call: TRBV4-1
j_call: TRBJ2-7
cdr3_aa: CASSQEASGRSYEQYF
cdr3_nt: TGCGCCAGCAGCCAAGAAGCCAGCGGGAGATCCTACGAGCAGTACTTC

clone_size: -
d_call: -
v_call: TRBV19
j_call: TRBJ2-3
cdr3_aa: CASSTTATDTQYF
cdr3_nt: TGTGCCAGTAGTACCACCGCCACAGATACGCAGTATTTT

clone_size: -
d_call: -
v_call: TRBV2
j_call: TRBJ2-5
cdr3_aa: CASSSSRARSQETQYF
cdr3_nt: TGTGCCAGCAGTTCATCGCGGGCGCGTTCCCAAGAGACCCAGTACTTC

clone_size: -
d_call: TRBD1
v_call: TRBV6-5
j_call: TRBJ2-7
cdr3_aa: CASSYSDRDSYEQYF
cdr3_nt: TGTGCCAGCAGTTACTCAGACAGGGACTCCTACGAGCAGTACTTC

clone_size: -
d_call: TRBD1
v_call: TRBV19
j_call: TRBJ2-7
cdr3_aa: CASSRDSGSYEQYF
cdr3_nt: TGTGCCAGTAGCCGGGACAGCGGCTCCTACGAGCAGTACTTC

clone_size: once
d_call: TRBD1
v_call: TRBV6-5
j_call: TRBJ1-3
cdr3_aa: CASSPGGDGNTIYF
cdr3_nt: TGTGCCAGCAGCCCAGGGGGCGATGGAAACACCATATATTTT

clone_size: -
d_call: TRBD1
v_call: TRBV6-6
j_call: TRBJ2-2
cdr3_aa: CASRESGTGAELFF
cdr3_nt: TGTGCCAGCAGAGAATCAGGGACAGGCGCGGAGCTGTTTTTT

clone_size: -
d_call: TRBD2
v_call: TRBV10-2
j_call: TRBJ2-1
cdr3_aa: CGTSGYNEQFF
cdr3_nt: TGCGGGACTAGCGGATACAATGAGCAGTTCTTC

clone_size: -
d_call: TRBD1
v_call: TRBV30
j_call: TRBJ1-6
cdr3_aa: CAWSGGQLNSPLHF
cdr3_nt: TGTGCCTGGAGTGGGGGACAGTTAAATTCACCCCTCCACTTT

clone_size: -
d_call: TRBD1
v_call: TRBV5-1
j_call: TRBJ1-2
cdr3_aa: CASSYYRTGYDYGYTF
cdr3_nt: TGCGCCAGCAGCTACTATCGGACAGGTTATGACTATGGCTACACCTTC

clone_size: -
d_call: -
v_call: TRBV10-3
j_call: TRBJ2-7
cdr3_aa: CAIRGDKGQDSYEQYF
cdr3_nt: TGTGCCATCAGGGGGGACAAAGGACAAGACTCCTACGAGCAGTACTTC

clone_size: -
d_call: -
v_call: TRBV12-3/TRBV12-4
j_call: TRBJ2-2
cdr3_aa: CASSYTGELFF
cdr3_nt: TGTGCCAGCAGTTACACCGGGGAGCTGTTTTTT

clone_size: -
d_call: -
v_call: TRBV7-2
j_call: TRBJ2-5
cdr3_aa: CASSLERRETQYF
cdr3_nt: TGTGCCAGCAGCTTAGAAAGGAGGGAGACCCAGTACTTC

clone_size: -
d_call: -
v_call: TRBV4-2
j_call: TRBJ2-2
cdr3_aa: CASSQALGANTGELFF
cdr3_nt: TGTGCCAGCAGCCAAGCCCTGGGAGCCAACACCGGGGAGCTGTTTTTT

clone_size: once
d_call: TRBD1
v_call: TRBV28
j_call: TRBJ1-5
cdr3_aa: CASTGQPYQPQHF
cdr3_nt: TGTGCCAGTACGGGACAGCCTTATCAGCCCCAGCATTTT

clone_size: -
d_call: -
v_call: TRBV6-2/TRBV6-3
j_call: TRBJ2-7
cdr3_aa: CASSYSRGYEQYF
cdr3_nt: TGTGCCAGCAGTTACTCGAGGGGCTACGAGCAGTACTTC

clone_size: -
d_call: -
v_call: TRBV28
j_call: TRBJ1-1
cdr3_aa: CASSLTGSDLNTEAFF
cdr3_nt: TGTGCCAGCAGTTTAACAGGGTCAGACTTGAACACTGAAGCTTTCTTT

clone_size: -
d_call: -
v_call: TRBV10-3
j_call: TRBJ2-1
cdr3_aa: CAISEFGTLNEQFF
cdr3_nt: TGTGCCATCAGTGAGTTCGGGACTTTAAATGAGCAGTTCTTC

clone_size: -
d_call: TRBD2
v_call: TRBV28
j_call: TRBJ2-1
cdr3_aa: CASSFRGEVNEQFF
cdr3_nt: TGTGCCAGCAGTTTCCGGGGGGAGGTTAATGAGCAGTTCTTC

clone_size: -
d_call: -
v_call: TRBV28
j_call: TRBJ2-7
cdr3_aa: CASRTRYEQYF
cdr3_nt: TGTGCCAGCAGGACTCGCTACGAGCAGTACTTC

clone_size: -
d_call: -
v_call: TRBV24-1
j_call: TRBJ2-2
cdr3_aa: CATSDSRDPNGELFF
cdr3_nt: TGTGCCACCAGTGATAGCCGGGACCCCAACGGGGAGCTGTTTTTT

clone_size: -
d_call: TRBD1
v_call: TRBV4-2
j_call: TRBJ1-6
cdr3_aa: CASSPGTGVDSPLHF
cdr3_nt: TGTGCCAGCAGCCCGGGGACAGGGGTTGATTCACCCCTCCACTTT

clone_size: -
d_call: -
v_call: TRBV3-1/TRBV3-2
j_call: TRBJ2-1
cdr3_aa: CASSQGWVAEGNEQFF
cdr3_nt: TGTGCCAGCAGCCAAGGCTGGGTAGCGGAAGGAAATGAGCAGTTCTTC

clone_size: -
d_call: -
v_call: TRBV5-1
j_call: TRBJ2-5
cdr3_aa: CASSFTAGMETQYF
cdr3_nt: TGCGCCAGCAGCTTTACGGCGGGGATGGAGACCCAGTACTTC

clone_size: -
d_call: TRBD1
v_call: TRBV24-1
j_call: TRBJ2-2
cdr3_aa: CATSDTWDSLRTGELFF
cdr3_nt: TGTGCCACCAGTGACACCTGGGACAGCCTACGTACCGGGGAGCTGTTTTTT

clone_size: -
d_call: TRBD2
v_call: TRBV30
j_call: TRBJ2-7
cdr3_aa: CAGRMAGVVEQYF
cdr3_nt: TGTGCCGGGCGGATGGCGGGAGTGGTCGAGCAGTACTTC

clone_size: -
d_call: -
v_call: TRBV2
j_call: TRBJ2-7
cdr3_aa: CASRVDTNNYEQYF
cdr3_nt: TGTGCCAGCAGGGTCGACACTAATAACTACGAGCAGTACTTC

clone_size: -
d_call: -
v_call: TRBV28
j_call: TRBJ1-4
cdr3_aa: CASSRAATNEKLFF
cdr3_nt: TGTGCCAGCAGCCGGGCCGCAACTAATGAAAAACTGTTTTTT

clone_size: -
d_call: -
v_call: TRBV6-7
j_call: TRBJ2-7
cdr3_aa: CASSYSFSDEQYF
cdr3_nt: TGTGCCAGCAGTTACTCGTTCTCGGACGAGCAGTACTTC

clone_size: -
d_call: -
v_call: TRBV28
j_call: TRBJ1-4
cdr3_aa: CASSWGGARDEKLFF
cdr3_nt: TGTGCCAGCAGTTGGGGGGGGGCGCGGGATGAAAAACTGTTTTTT

clone_size: -
d_call: -
v_call: TRBV5-1
j_call: TRBJ2-1
cdr3_aa: CASSLVPGVNEQFF
cdr3_nt: TGCGCCAGCAGCTTGGTGCCGGGAGTCAATGAGCAGTTCTTC

clone_size: -
d_call: -
v_call: TRBV5-4
j_call: TRBJ1-1
cdr3_aa: CASSENTEAFF
cdr3_nt: TGTGCCAGCAGCGAGAACACTGAAGCTTTCTTT

clone_size: -
d_call: -
v_call: TRBV30
j_call: TRBJ2-7
cdr3_aa: CAWMVNYEQYF
cdr3_nt: TGTGCCTGGATGGTGAACTACGAGCAGTACTTC

clone_size: -
d_call: TRBD1
v_call: TRBV7-2
j_call: TRBJ1-5
cdr3_aa: CASSLEGGSNQPQHF
cdr3_nt: TGTGCCAGCAGCTTAGAAGGGGGCAGCAATCAGCCCCAGCATTTT

clone_size: -
d_call: -
v_call: TRBV6-5
j_call: TRBJ1-6
cdr3_aa: CASSRGAGNSPLHF
cdr3_nt: TGTGCCAGCAGTCGGGGAGCTGGTAATTCACCCCTCCACTTT

clone_size: once
d_call: -
v_call: TRBV4-2
j_call: TRBJ1-2
cdr3_aa: CASSPGTGTELYGYTF
cdr3_nt: TGTGCCAGCAGCCCCGGCACAGGAACAGAACTCTATGGCTACACCTTC

clone_size: -
d_call: TRBD2
v_call: TRBV10-3
j_call: TRBJ2-5
cdr3_aa: CAISRTSDREETQYF
cdr3_nt: TGTGCCATCAGCCGGACTAGTGATAGGGAAGAGACCCAGTACTTC

clone_size: -
d_call: TRBD1
v_call: TRBV6-6
j_call: TRBJ1-3
cdr3_aa: CASSYPTGGQGNTIYF
cdr3_nt: TGTGCCAGCAGTTACCCTACAGGGGGCCAGGGAAACACCATATATTTT

clone_size: few
d_call: -
v_call: TRBV7-9
j_call: TRBJ2-1
cdr3_aa: CASSPRRAYNEQFF
cdr3_nt: TGTGCCAGCAGCCCCCGGCGAGCCTACAATGAGCAGTTCTTC

clone_size: -
d_call: TRBD2
v_call: TRBV2
j_call: TRBJ2-1
cdr3_aa: CASSGLAEPNNEQFF
cdr3_nt: TGTGCCAGCAGTGGACTAGCGGAGCCCAACAATGAGCAGTTCTTC

clone_size: -
d_call: TRBD2
v_call: TRBV3-1/TRBV3-2
j_call: TRBJ2-3
cdr3_aa: CASRPSSGSGHTDTQYF
cdr3_nt: TGTGCCAGCAGACCCTCTTCGGGTAGCGGGCACACAGATACGCAGTATTTT

clone_size: -
d_call: TRBD2
v_call: TRBV15
j_call: TRBJ2-7
cdr3_aa: CATSRPPGPGGYEQYF
cdr3_nt: TGTGCCACCAGCAGACCACCGGGACCGGGGGGCTACGAGCAGTACTTC

clone_size: -
d_call: -
v_call: TRBV28
j_call: TRBJ1-3
cdr3_aa: CASSFNRAGNTIYF
cdr3_nt: TGTGCCAGCAGTTTTAACAGGGCCGGAAACACCATATATTTT